Shown below are 12 T cell receptor beta chains from a single sample sequenced in a study of blood T cell repertoires in COVID-19. This table comes from immunoSEQ multiplex PCR, and its TCRdb copy is limited to in-frame clones, with some not included. Found here are 35,000 to 50,000 clones, about 91% of them singletons; the top ten hold 15%. Source material: peripheral blood. The receptors derive from a man aged 55 to 70 with active COVID-19.

This chain uses TRBV27 with TRBJ1-2; 9 nucleotides match TRBD1. Trimming took 8 bases from V and 4 from J; bases not matched to a gene: 8. CDR1 and CDR2 (germline): MNHEY, SMNVEV (reference sequence). CDR3 length: 14 amino acids. The CDR3: CASGRDRDVYGYTF. CDR3 sequence (DNA): TGTGCCAGCGGCCGGGACAGGGATGTCTATGGCTACACCTTC.

V is TRBV18 and J is TRBJ2-3, with TRBD1 matching over 10 bases. Germline CDR1 and CDR2: KGHSH and LQKENI. J was trimmed by 0 bases and V by 2 bases; bases with no gene match: 11. CDR3 length equals 19 residues. The CDR3 region is CASSPSGQGQSSSTDTQYF. The CDR3, as DNA: TGTGCCAGCTCACCATCGGGACAGGGGCAATCGTCTAGCACAGATACGCAGTATTTT.

The V and J genes are TRBV18 and TRBJ1-6; unclear D gene. CDR3 length equals 15 residues. CDR1 KGHSH and CDR2 LQKENI come from the germline V gene. Deletions cut 3 bases from V and 6 bases from J, with 12 bases between. For the CDR3, the DNA is TGTGCCAGCTCACCGAGCGGACTGGTTAATTCACCCCTCCACTTT. Its translation is CASSPSGLVNSPLHF. Filled out from reference TRBV18 and TRBJ1-6, the complete variable domain reads NAGVMQNPRHLVRRRGQEARLRCSPMKGHSHVYWYRQLPEEGLKFMVYLQKENIIDESGMPKERFSAEFPKEGPSILRIQQVVRGDSAAYFCASSPSGLVNSPLHFGNGTRLTVT.

The gene calls are TRBV18 and TRBJ2-1, with D maybe TRBD2 (5 bases). The V gene lost 0 bases and the J gene lost 9 bases, with 6 bases spanning the gap. The CDR3 has 12 amino acids. CDR1 and CDR2 (germline): KGHSH, LQKENI. The CDR3, as DNA: TGTGCCAGCTCACCACCGAGCGGTGAGCAGTTCTTC. Translating gives CASSPPSGEQFF.

The V gene is TRBV11-1, the J gene TRBJ1-1, with 7 bases fitting TRBD1. The CDR3 length is 14 residues. Germline-derived CDR1 and CDR2 are SGHAT and FQDESV (reference sequence). Unmatched junction bases numbered 5, after V lost 3 bases and J lost 4 bases. The CDR3 nucleotides read TGTGCCAGCAGCTTGTACAGGGGTAGCACTGAAGCTTTCTTT. As protein: CASSLYRGSTEAFF.

This rearrangement joins TRBV24-1 to TRBJ2-1; 13 bases align to TRBD2. CDR1 is KGHDR, CDR2 SFDVKD, per germline. Losses at the gene ends were 4 bases for V and 8 bases for J; bases not matched to a gene: 7. The CDR3 is 16 residues long. The CDR3 coding sequence is TGTGCCACCAGTGACCCCGGGACTAGCGGGGAGGATGAGCAGTTCTTC. Protein product: CATSDPGTSGEDEQFF.

The chain uses TRBV19 and TRBJ2-7, with 8 bases identical to TRBD1. This CDR3 contains 13 residues. The J segment lost 3 bases and the V segment lost 10 bases, leaving 8 bases of the junction unmatched. Germline CDR1 reads LNHDA; CDR2 reads SQIVND (reference sequence). DNA for the CDR3: TGTGCCACCAGCGGACAGGGCGGCTACGAGCAGTACTTC. Its translation is CATSGQGGYEQYF.

The genes are TRBV6-5 and TRBJ2-5, with 10 bases matching TRBD1. Germline CDR1 reads MNHEY; CDR2 reads SVGAGI. This CDR3 is built from 14 residues. With V trimmed by 6 bases and J by 5 bases, 6 bases remained unmatched. The CDR3 DNA reads TGTGCCAGCAGGCGGGACAGGGGAGGCGAGACCCAGTACTTC. Translated: CASRRDRGGETQYF.

The chain carries TRBV28 and TRBJ2-1; 8 positions agree with TRBD2. CDR3 length: 15 amino acids. Germline trimming cut 5 bases from V and 8 bases from J; bases unmatched to any gene: 11. The germline gives CDR1 MDHEN, CDR2 SYDVKM. CDR3 sequence reads: CASSIPSGPSYEQFF. The CDR3 nucleotides are TGTGCCAGCAGTATCCCTAGCGGGCCGTCCTATGAGCAGTTCTTC.

The gene calls are TRBV28 and TRBJ2-7, with TRBD1 matching 9 bases. The CDR3 extends over 14 amino acids. Per germline, CDR1 MDHEN and CDR2 SYDVKM. V lost 10 bases, J lost 4 bases, and 11 bases stayed unmatched. The CDR3 sequence: CATQGTGRNYEQYF. The CDR3 nucleotides are TGTGCCACCCAGGGGACAGGGCGGAATTACGAGCAGTACTTC. The full variable domain, completed using reference TRBV28 and TRBJ2-7, is DVKVTQSSRYLVKRTGEKVFLECVQDMDHENMFWYRQDPGLGLRLIYFSYDVKMKEKGDIPEGYSVSREKKERFSLILESASTNQTSMYLCATQGTGRNYEQYFGPGTRLTVT.

The chain couples TRBV6-2 or TRBV6-3 to TRBJ1-1; D ambiguous. V was pared by 4 bases and J by 3 bases, with 15 bases between. Germline CDR1 is MNHEY and CDR2 is SVGEGT. The CDR3 extends over 15 amino acids. The CDR3 here is CASSFSDKMDTEAFF. In DNA form, the CDR3 reads TGTGCCAGCAGTTTCTCAGACAAGATGGACACTGAAGCTTTCTTT.

The chain combines TRBV28 with TRBJ1-5; 7 bases map to TRBD1. The CDR3 runs 14 residues. Germline trimming cut 7 bases from V and 2 bases from J; bases unmatched to any gene: 5. Looked up from germline, CDR1 is MDHEN and CDR2 is SYDVKM. As DNA, the CDR3 is TGTGCCAGCATTCCCCAGGGGGGCAATCAGCCCCAGCATTTT. This encodes CASIPQGGNQPQHF.